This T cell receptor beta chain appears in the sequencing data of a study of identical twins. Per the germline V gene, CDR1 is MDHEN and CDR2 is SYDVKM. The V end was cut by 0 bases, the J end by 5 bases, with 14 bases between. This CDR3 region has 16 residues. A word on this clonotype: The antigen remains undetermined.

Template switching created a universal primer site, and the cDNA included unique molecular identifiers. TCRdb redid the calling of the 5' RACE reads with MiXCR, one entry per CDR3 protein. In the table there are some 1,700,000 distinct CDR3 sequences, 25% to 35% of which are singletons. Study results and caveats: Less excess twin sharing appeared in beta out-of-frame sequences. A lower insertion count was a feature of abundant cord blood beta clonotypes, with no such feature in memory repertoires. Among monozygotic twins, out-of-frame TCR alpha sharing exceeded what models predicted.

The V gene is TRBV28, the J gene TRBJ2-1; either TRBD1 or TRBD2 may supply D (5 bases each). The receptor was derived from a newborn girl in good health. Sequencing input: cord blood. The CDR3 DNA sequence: TGTGCCAGCAGTTTATGGGGGCTAGCTTTTAACAATGAGCAGTTCTTC. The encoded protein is CASSLWGLAFNNEQFF.